The 3 T cell receptor beta chains presented below share a single source sample, sequenced in a study of T cell responses to AZD1222 COVID-19 vaccine. This table comes from immunoSEQ multiplex PCR, and its TCRdb copy is limited to in-frame clones, with some not included. The sample has some 94,000 clones; about 90% are singletons. The sequenced sample was peripheral blood, obtained on day 0 of AZD1222 vaccination. The receptors derive from an adult in good health.

This clone appeared once. The V gene is TRBV12-3 or TRBV12-4, the J gene TRBJ2-3; D call uncertain. The CDR3 extends over 11 amino acids. V dropped 5 bases and J dropped 3 bases, with 3 bases sitting between them. The CDR3 protein is CASSLTDTQYF. Here the CDR3 DNA reads TGTGCCAGCAGTCTAACAGATACGCAGTATTTT.

The V and J genes are TRBV6-6 and TRBJ1-5; D might be TRBD1 (5 bases). Deletions cut 6 bases from V and 1 base from J, with 13 bases between. The CDR3 sequence is 15 residues long. Germline V CDR1 and CDR2: MNHNY, SVGAGI (reference sequence). CDR3 amino acids: CASRLFRDSNQPQHF. The CDR3 DNA reads as TGTGCCAGCAGACTATTCAGGGACAGCAATCAGCCCCAGCATTTT.

V usage is TRBV19 and J usage is TRBJ2-2; D ambiguous. The CDR3 totals 17 residues. Germline V gene data show CDR1 as LNHDA and CDR2 as SQIVND (reference sequence). The ends were cut back, 1 base at V and 6 bases at J, with 18 bases in the middle. CDR3 coding DNA: TGTGCCAGTAGTATAGTAACGGGCCTACCAAACGCCGGGGAGCTGTTTTTT. It specifies CASSIVTGLPNAGELFF. Looking up the rest from reference TRBV19 and TRBJ2-2 gives the full variable domain: DGGITQSPKYLFRKEGQNVTLSCEQNLNHDAMYWYRQDPGQGLRLIYYSQIVNDFQKGDIAEGYSVSREKKESFPLTVTSAQKNPTAFYLCASSIVTGLPNAGELFFGEGSRLTVL.